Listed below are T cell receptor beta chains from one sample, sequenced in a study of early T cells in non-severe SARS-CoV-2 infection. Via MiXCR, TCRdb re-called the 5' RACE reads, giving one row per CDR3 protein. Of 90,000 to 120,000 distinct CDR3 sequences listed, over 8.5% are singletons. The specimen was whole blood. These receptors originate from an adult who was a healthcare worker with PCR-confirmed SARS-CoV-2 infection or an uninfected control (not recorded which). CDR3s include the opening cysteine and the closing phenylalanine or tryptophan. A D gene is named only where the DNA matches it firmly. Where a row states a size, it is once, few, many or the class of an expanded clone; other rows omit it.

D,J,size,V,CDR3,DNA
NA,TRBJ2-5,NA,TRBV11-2,CASSLVGSETQYF,TGTGCCAGCAGCTTAGTAGGAAGTGAGACCCAGTACTTC
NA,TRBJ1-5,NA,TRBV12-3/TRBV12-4,CASSFGEHQPQHF,TGTGCCAGCAGTTTCGGGGAGCATCAGCCCCAGCATTTT
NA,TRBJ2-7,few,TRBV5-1,CASSEPQGEQYF,TGCGCCAGCAGCGAACCTCAGGGCGAGCAGTACTTC
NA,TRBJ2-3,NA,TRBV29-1,CSVEGVRGDTQYF,TGCAGCGTTGAGGGGGTCAGGGGCGATACGCAGTATTTT
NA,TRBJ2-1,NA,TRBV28,CASSPPEYNEQFF,TGTGCCAGCAGCCCACCCGAATACAATGAGCAGTTCTTC
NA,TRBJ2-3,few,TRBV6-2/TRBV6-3,CASSPGTTDTDTQYF,TGTGCCAGCAGCCCCGGGACAACCGACACAGATACGCAGTATTTT
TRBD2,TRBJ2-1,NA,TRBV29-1,CSVGTGMTSGDQFF,TGCAGCGTTGGGACAGGGATGACTAGCGGGGATCAGTTCTTC
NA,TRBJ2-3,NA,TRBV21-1,CASSKDTRGTSTDTQYF,TGTGCCAGCAGCAAAGATACCCGGGGGACTAGCACAGATACGCAGTATTTT
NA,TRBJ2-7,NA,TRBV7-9,CASSLRDTDYEQYF,TGTGCCAGCAGCTTACGGGACACCGACTACGAGCAGTACTTC
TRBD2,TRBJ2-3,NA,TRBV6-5,CASSYSGTSSWDTQYF,TGTGCCAGCAGCTATTCCGGGACTAGTTCCTGGGATACGCAGTATTTT
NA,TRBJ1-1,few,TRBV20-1,CSARQGPTGTEAFF,TGCAGTGCTAGACAGGGGCCTACAGGCACTGAAGCTTTCTTT
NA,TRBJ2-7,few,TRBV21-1,CASSKGDTYEQYF,TGTGCCAGCAGCAAAGGGGACACCTACGAGCAGTACTTC
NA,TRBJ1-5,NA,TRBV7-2,CASSLNVGVQPQHF,TGTGCCAGCAGCTTGAATGTAGGGGTACAGCCCCAGCATTTT
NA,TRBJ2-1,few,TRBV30,CAIGSFEQFF,TGTGCGATCGGGAGTTTTGAGCAGTTCTTC
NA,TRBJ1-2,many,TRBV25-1,CASSDSAESGYTF,TGTGCCAGCAGTGATAGTGCAGAATCAGGCTACACCTTC
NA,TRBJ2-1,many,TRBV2,CASRPLWDNEQFF,TGTGCCAGCAGACCTTTGTGGGACAATGAGCAGTTCTTC
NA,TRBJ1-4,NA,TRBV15,CATSRDKDYNEKLFF,TGTGCCACCAGCAGAGACAAGGATTATAATGAAAAACTGTTTTTT
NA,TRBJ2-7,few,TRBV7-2,CASSLKAYGYEQYF,TGTGCCAGCAGCTTAAAAGCGTACGGTTACGAGCAGTACTTC
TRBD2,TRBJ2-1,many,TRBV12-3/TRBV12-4,CASSRWTSGKVEQFF,TGTGCCAGCAGTCGTTGGACTAGCGGGAAGGTTGAGCAGTTCTTC